This paragraph covers one T cell receptor (beta chain) sequence. The target antigen is unknown. This CDR3 spans 14 amino acids. V lost 2 bases and J lost 3; bases outside the gene matches: 3. The V gene's germline CDR1 is MNHEY and CDR2 SVGAGI. This entry belongs to a study of radiation and T cells in renal cell carcinoma. About the research overall: Nephrectomy followed 15 Gy stereotactic body radiation by 4 weeks. General study findings and limits: From baseline, blood top tumor clonotypes peaked at 2 weeks post-radiation.

As to time point: blood 2 weeks post-SBRT. Treatment in this sample: 15 Gy SBRT to primary tumor, nephrectomy 4 weeks later. Blood was sampled at baseline, 2 weeks and 4 weeks after SBRT. The patient's renal cell carcinoma had clear cell pathology. Repertoires were generated with immunoSEQ multiplex PCR, while TCRdb's copy carries only in-frame clones and drops some. Of about 120,000 clones in the sample, around 81% were seen once. This chain connects TRBV6-5 to TRBJ2-7, with 8 bases aligning to TRBD1. The material was blood, obtained from a patient whose treatment included radiotherapy and nephrectomy. The clonotype originates from a man in his forties or fifties with renal cell carcinoma. CDR3 nucleotides: TGTGCCAGCAGTTACGACGACAGGGGCTACGAGCAGTACTTC. It is translated as CASSYDDRGYEQYF.